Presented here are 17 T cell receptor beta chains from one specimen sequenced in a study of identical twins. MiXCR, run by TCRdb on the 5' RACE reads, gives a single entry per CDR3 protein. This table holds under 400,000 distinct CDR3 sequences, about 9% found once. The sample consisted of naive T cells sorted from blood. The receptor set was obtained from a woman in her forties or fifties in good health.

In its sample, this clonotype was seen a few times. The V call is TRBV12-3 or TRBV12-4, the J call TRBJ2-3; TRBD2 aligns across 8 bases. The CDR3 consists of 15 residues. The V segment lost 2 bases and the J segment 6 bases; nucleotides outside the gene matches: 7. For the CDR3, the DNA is TGTGCCAGCAGTTTATCTAGCGGGTCGGGGGATACGCAGTATTTT. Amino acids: CASSLSSGSGDTQYF.

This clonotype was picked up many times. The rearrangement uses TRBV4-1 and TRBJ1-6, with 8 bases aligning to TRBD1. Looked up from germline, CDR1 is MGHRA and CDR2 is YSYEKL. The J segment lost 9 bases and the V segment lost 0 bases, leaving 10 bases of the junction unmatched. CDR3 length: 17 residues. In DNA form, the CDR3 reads TGCGCCAGCAGCCAAGACGTAAGGACAGGGTTAAGTTCACCCCTCCACTTT. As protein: CASSQDVRTGLSSPLHF.

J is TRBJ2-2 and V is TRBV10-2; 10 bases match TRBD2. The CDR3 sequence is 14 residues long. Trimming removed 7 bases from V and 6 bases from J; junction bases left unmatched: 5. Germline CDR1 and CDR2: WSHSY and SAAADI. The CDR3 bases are TGCGCCAGCAATGTAGCGGGAGGTGCCGGGGAGCTGTTTTTT. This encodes CASNVAGGAGELFF.

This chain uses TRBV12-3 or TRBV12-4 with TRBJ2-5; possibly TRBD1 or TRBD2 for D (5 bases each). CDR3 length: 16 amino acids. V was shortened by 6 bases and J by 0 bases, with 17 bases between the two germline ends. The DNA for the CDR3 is TGTGCCAGCAGCCCCACGGGGACGGGGTACCAAGAGACCCAGTACTTC. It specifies CASSPTGTGYQETQYF.

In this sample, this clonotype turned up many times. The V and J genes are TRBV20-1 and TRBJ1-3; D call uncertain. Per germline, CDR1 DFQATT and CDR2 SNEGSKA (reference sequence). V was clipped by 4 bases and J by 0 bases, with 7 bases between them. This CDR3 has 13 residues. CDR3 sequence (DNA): TGCAGTGCTACTTCTATCTCTGGAAACACCATATATTTT. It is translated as CSATSISGNTIYF.

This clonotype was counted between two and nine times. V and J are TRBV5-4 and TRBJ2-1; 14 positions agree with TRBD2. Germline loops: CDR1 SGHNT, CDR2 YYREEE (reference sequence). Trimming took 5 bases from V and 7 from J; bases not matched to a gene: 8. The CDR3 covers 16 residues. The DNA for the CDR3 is TGTGCCAGCAGGACTAGCGGGAGGGCGTCACTAAATGAGCAGTTCTTC. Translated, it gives CASRTSGRASLNEQFF.

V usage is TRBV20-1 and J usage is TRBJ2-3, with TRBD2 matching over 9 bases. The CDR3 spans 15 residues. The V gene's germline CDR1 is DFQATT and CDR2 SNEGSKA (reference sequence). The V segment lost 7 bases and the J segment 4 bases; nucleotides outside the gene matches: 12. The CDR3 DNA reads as TGCAGTGTCCCCGGCGGGAGGGCCAGTGCAGATACGCAGTATTTT. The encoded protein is CSVPGGRASADTQYF.

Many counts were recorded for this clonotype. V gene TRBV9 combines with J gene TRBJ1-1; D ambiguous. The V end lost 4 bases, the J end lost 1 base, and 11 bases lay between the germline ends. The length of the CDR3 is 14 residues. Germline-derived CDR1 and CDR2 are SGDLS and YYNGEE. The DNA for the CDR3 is TGTGCCAGCAGCCCCATAGCGACGAACACTGAAGCTTTCTTT. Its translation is CASSPIATNTEAFF.

The CDR3 is CASSFSWGAVAFF. The DNA of the CDR3 is TGTGCCAGCAGTTTTAGTTGGGGGGCGGTAGCTTTCTTT. The chain employs TRBV27 and TRBJ1-1; D is perhaps TRBD1 (6 bases). The CDR3 loop spans 13 amino acids. Trimming took off 3 bases at V and 10 bases at J, with 15 bases between the two ends. CDR1 is MNHEY and CDR2 is SMNVEV in the germline V gene (reference sequence).

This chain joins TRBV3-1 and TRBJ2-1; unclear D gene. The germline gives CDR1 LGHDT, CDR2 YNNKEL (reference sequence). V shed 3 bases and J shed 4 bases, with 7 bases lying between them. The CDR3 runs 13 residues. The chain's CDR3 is CASSQAFYNEQFF. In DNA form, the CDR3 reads TGTGCCAGCAGCCAGGCTTTTTACAATGAGCAGTTCTTC.

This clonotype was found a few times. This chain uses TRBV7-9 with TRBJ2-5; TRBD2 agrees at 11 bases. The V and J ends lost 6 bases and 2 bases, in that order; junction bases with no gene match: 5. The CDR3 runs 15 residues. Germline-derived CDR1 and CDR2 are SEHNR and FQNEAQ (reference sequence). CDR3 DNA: TGTGCCAGCAGATACGGGACTAGCGGACAAGAGACCCAGTACTTC. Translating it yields CASRYGTSGQETQYF.

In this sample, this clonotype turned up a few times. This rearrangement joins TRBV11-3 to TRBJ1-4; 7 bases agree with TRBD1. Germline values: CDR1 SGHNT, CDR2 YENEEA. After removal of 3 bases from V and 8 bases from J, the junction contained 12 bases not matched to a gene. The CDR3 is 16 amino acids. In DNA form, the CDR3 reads TGTGCCAGCAGCTTCCCTCCGGGACAGCCTCGCGAAAAACTGTTTTTT. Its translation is CASSFPPGQPREKLFF.

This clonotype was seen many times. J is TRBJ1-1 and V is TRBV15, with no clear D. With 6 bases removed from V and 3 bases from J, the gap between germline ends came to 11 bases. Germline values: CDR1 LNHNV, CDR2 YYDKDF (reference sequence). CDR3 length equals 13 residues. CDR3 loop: CATSAESYTEAFF. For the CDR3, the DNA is TGTGCCACCAGTGCCGAGTCCTACACTGAAGCTTTCTTT. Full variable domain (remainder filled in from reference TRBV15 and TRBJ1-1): DAMVIQNPRYQVTQFGKPVTLSCSQTLNHNVMYWYQQKSSQAPKLLFHYYDKDFNNEADTPDNFQSRRPNTSFCFLDIRSPGLGDTAMYLCATSAESYTEAFFGQGTRLTVV.

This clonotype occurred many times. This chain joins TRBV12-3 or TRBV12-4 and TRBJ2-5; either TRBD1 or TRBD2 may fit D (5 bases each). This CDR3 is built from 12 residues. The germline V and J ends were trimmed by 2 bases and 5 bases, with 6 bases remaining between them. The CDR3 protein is CASSLWGETQYF. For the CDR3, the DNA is TGTGCCAGCAGTTTATGGGGGGAGACCCAGTACTTC.

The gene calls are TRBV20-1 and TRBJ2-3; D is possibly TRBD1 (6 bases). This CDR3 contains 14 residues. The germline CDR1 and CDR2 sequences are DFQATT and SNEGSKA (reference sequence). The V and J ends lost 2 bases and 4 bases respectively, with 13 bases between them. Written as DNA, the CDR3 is TGCAGTGCTAGATCTGGGGGCGGTCCAGATACGCAGTATTTT. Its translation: CSARSGGGPDTQYF.

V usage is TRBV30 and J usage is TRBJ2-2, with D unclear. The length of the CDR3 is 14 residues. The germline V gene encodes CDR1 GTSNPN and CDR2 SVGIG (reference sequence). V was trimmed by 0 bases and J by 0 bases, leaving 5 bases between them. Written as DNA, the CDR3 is TGTGCCTGGAGTGTAGGTGCGAACACCGGGGAGCTGTTTTTT. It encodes CAWSVGANTGELFF.

This CDR3 is CATSDVGAAEAFF. The CDR3 coding sequence is TGTGCCACCAGTGATGTGGGTGCTGCTGAAGCTTTCTTT. The chain uses TRBV24-1 and TRBJ1-1; no clear D. Germline V CDR1 and CDR2: KGHDR, SFDVKD. The CDR3 is 13 residues long. Deletions cut 3 bases from V and 6 bases from J, with 10 bases between.